The 8 T cell receptor beta chains given below trace back to one sample, sequenced in a study of blood T cell repertoires in COVID-19. The protocol was immunoSEQ multiplex PCR, while the TCRdb copy is restricted to in-frame clones and leaves out a portion. The table lists approximately 410,000 clones, 86% of them singletons. The specimen was peripheral blood. These receptors were obtained from a woman younger than 45 with active or convalescent COVID-19.

The rearrangement joins TRBV5-4 to TRBJ2-5; unclear D gene. The CDR3 extends over 12 amino acids. Between the trimmed V and J ends, which lost 3 bases and 0 bases, there was a span of 3 bases. The germline V gene has CDR1 SGHNT and CDR2 YYREEE (reference sequence). The CDR3 sequence is CASSSNQETQYF. The CDR3 DNA reads as TGTGCCAGCAGCTCTAACCAAGAGACCCAGTACTTC.

V usage is TRBV18 and J usage is TRBJ2-1; D is undetermined. CDR3 length: 13 residues. Between the trimmed V and J ends, which lost 4 bases and 5 bases, there was a span of 9 bases. Germline lookup yields CDR1 KGHSH and CDR2 LQKENI. For the CDR3, the DNA is TGTGCCAGCTCACTTCCCAGGAACAATGAGCAGTTCTTC. This gives the protein CASSLPRNNEQFF.

The chain carries TRBV27 and TRBJ1-2; 7 bases agree with TRBD1. CDR3 length equals 14 residues. The ends lost 8 bases at V and 3 bases at J; junction bases unmatched: 9. Looked up from germline, CDR1 is MNHEY and CDR2 is SMNVEV (reference sequence). The CDR3 here is CASSPTGTYYGYTF. The DNA for the CDR3 is TGTGCCAGCTCGCCGACAGGGACTTACTATGGCTACACCTTC.

This clone was seen only once. For the CDR3, the DNA is TGTGCCAGCAGCCCATATTCGGGAAGTAACACAGATACGCAGTATTTT. Translated: CASSPYSGSNTDTQYF. This chain uses TRBV11-3 with TRBJ2-3; a weak D match, TRBD2 (5 bases). This CDR3 has 16 amino acids. Germline-derived CDR1 and CDR2 are SGHNT and YENEEA. Trimming shortened V by 5 bases and J by 2 bases, and 17 bases separated the two germline ends.

V gene TRBV7-8 combines with J gene TRBJ1-6; 7 bases match TRBD1. Trimming removed 5 bases from V and 7 bases from J; junction bases left unmatched: 5. The CDR3 has 14 residues. CDR1 SGHVS and CDR2 FQNEAQ come from the germline V gene. The CDR3 DNA sequence: TGTGCCAGCAGCGCCCGACAGGGAAATTCACCCCTCCACTTT. This sequence encodes CASSARQGNSPLHF.

This chain links TRBV25-1 with TRBJ1-3; D is undetermined. The CDR3 contains 16 residues. Trimming pared 2 bases from V and 3 bases from J, leaving 14 bases between. Germline V gives CDR1 MGHDK, CDR2 SYGVNS. The CDR3 loop reads CASSEGGNILGNTIYF. The DNA for the CDR3 is TGTGCCAGCAGTGAAGGCGGGAATATTCTTGGAAACACCATATATTTT.

The chain links TRBV18 to TRBJ1-6; 8 bases match TRBD1. In germline, CDR1 is KGHSH, CDR2 LQKENI. The CDR3 contains 14 residues. Trimming removed 5 bases from V and 5 bases from J; junction bases left unmatched: 2. CDR3 residues: CASSGQGNNSPLHF. Written as DNA, the CDR3 is TGTGCCAGCTCAGGACAGGGCAATAATTCACCCCTCCACTTT. The full variable domain, rest sourced from reference TRBV18 and TRBJ1-6, is NAGVMQNPRHLVRRRGQEARLRCSPMKGHSHVYWYRQLPEEGLKFMVYLQKENIIDESGMPKERFSAEFPKEGPSILRIQQVVRGDSAAYFCASSGQGNNSPLHFGNGTRLTVT.

The chain couples TRBV6-4 to TRBJ1-1; D not certain. This CDR3 is built from 14 residues. Looked up from germline, CDR1 is MRHNA and CDR2 is SNTAGT. Trimming shortened V by 1 base and J by 11 bases, and 17 bases separated the two germline ends. CDR3 nucleotide sequence: TGTGCCAGCAGTGACTATCTCTTGGGTATCGGGGCTTTCTTT. Amino acid sequence: CASSDYLLGIGAFF.